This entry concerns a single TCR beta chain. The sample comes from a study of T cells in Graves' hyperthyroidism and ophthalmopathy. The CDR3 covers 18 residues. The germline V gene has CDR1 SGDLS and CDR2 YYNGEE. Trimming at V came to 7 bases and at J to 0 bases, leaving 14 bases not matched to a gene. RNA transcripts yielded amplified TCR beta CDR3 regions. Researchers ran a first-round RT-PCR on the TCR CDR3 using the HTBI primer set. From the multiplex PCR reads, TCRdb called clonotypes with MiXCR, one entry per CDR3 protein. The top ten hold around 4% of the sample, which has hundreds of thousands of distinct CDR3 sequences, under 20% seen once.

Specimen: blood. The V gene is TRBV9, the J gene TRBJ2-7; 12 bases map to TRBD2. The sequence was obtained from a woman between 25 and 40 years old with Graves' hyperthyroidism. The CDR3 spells CASSPRLLAGGSSYEQYF. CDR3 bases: TGTGCCAGCTCCCCGAGGCTTCTAGCGGGAGGGAGCTCCTACGAGCAGTACTTC.